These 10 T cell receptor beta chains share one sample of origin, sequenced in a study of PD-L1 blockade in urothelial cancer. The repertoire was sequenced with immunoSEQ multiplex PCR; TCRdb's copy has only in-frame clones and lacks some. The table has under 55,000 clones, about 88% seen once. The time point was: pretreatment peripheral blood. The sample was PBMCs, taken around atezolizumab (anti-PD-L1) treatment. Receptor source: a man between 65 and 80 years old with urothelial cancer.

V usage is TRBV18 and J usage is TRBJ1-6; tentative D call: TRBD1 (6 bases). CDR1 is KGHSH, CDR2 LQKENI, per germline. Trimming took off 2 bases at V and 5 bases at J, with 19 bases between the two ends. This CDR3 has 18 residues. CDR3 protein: CASSPTGGAGINNSPLHF. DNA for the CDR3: TGTGCCAGCTCACCAACGGGGGGCGCAGGGATAAATAATTCACCCCTCCACTTT.

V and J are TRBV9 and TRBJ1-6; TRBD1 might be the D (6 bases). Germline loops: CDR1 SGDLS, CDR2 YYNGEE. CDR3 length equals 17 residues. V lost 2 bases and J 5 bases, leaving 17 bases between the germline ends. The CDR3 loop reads CASSVEPRGQDNSPLHF. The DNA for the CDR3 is TGTGCCAGCAGCGTCGAGCCGCGGGGGCAAGATAATTCACCCCTCCACTTT.

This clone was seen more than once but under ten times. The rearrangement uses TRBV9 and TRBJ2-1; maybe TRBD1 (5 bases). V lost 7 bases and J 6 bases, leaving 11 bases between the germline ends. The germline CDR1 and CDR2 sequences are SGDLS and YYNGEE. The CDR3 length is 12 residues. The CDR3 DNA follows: TGTGCCAGCGCTCGAAGGGGCAATGAGCAGTTCTTC. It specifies CASARRGNEQFF. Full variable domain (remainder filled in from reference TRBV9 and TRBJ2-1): DSGVTQTPKHLITATGQRVTLRCSPRSGDLSVYWYQQSLDQGLQFLIQYYNGEERAKGNILERFSAQQFPDLHSELNLSSLELGDSALYFCASARRGNEQFFGPGTRLTVL.

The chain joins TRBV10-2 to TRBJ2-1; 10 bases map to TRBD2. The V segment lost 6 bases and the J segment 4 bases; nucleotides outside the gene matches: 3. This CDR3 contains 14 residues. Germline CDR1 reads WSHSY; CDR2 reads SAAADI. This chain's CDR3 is CASSLTSGYNEQFF. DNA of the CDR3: TGCGCCAGCAGCCTGACTAGCGGGTACAATGAGCAGTTCTTC.

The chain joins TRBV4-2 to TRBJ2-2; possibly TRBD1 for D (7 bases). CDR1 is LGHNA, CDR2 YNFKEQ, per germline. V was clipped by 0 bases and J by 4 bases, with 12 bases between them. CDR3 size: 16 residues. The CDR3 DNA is TGTGCCAGCAGCCAAGAGGGCGGGACAGTCACCGGGGAGCTGTTTTTT. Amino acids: CASSQEGGTVTGELFF.

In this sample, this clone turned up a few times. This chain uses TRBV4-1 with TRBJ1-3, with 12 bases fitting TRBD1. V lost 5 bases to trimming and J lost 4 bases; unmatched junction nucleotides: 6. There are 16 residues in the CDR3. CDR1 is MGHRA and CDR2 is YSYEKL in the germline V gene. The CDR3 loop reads CASSNRDRGHGNTIYF. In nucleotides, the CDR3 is TGCGCCAGCAGCAATCGGGACAGGGGGCACGGAAACACCATATATTTT.

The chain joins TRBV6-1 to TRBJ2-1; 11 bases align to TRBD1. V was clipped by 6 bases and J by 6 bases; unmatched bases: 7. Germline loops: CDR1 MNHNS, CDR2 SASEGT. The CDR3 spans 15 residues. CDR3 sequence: CASSAGTGGLNEQFF. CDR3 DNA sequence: TGTGCCAGCAGCGCCGGGACAGGGGGTCTCAATGAGCAGTTCTTC.

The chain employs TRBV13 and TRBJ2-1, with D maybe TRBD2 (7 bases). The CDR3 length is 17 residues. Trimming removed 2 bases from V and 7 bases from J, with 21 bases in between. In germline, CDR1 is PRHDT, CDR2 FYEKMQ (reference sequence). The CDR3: CASSLNPEGGAGNEQFF. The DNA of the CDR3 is TGTGCCAGCAGCTTAAATCCTGAGGGGGGGGCAGGGAATGAGCAGTTCTTC.

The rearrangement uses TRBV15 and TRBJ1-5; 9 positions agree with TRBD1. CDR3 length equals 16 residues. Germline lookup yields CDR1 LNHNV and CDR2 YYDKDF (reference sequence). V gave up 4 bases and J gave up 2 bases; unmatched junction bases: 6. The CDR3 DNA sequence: TGTGCCACCAGCAAACCCAGACAGGGGGGCAATCAGCCCCAGCATTTT. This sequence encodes CATSKPRQGGNQPQHF.

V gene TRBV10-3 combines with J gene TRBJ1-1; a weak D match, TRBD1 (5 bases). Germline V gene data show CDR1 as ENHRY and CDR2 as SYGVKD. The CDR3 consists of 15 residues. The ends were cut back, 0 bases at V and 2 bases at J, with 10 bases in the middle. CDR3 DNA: TGTGCCATCAGTGAGTCGGGGCAGAGAAACACTGAAGCTTTCTTT. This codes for CAISESGQRNTEAFF.